Detailed here is one TCR beta chain. What it recognizes is unknown. This sample is part of a study of shared clonotypes between healthy human individuals. CD8 cells regarded as naive lacked CD45RO, were positively chosen for CCR7, and omitted terminally differentiated effector memory CD45RA+ cells. Study results and caveats: Sampling covered blood only; tissue repertoires likely differ. The study found about 5.1% of naive CD4 clonotypes shared across a few donors.

The CDR3 consists of 13 residues. V lost 7 bases and J lost 0, with 10 bases in between. Germline lookup yields CDR1 MNHNS and CDR2 SASEGT. An assay was performed, and its level was deep. Authors' data handling: There were no quality scores in the junction-only immunoSEQ sequences, so filtering differed. Generated by immunoSEQ multiplex PCR, the TCRdb table keeps only in-frame clones and is missing some. That table furnishes V, J and clone size, whereas the DNA furnished D and trimming. The data hold 2 million or so clones, with over 85% observed a single time. Sequencing used naive CD8+ T cells sorted from blood. The receptor was derived from a man aged 18 to 30 in good health. The J gene is TRBJ2-7, the V gene TRBV6-1; D gene uncertain. CDR3 in DNA: TGTGCCAGCACCTTCTGGAACTCCTACGAGCAGTACTTC. Translating it yields CASTFWNSYEQYF.